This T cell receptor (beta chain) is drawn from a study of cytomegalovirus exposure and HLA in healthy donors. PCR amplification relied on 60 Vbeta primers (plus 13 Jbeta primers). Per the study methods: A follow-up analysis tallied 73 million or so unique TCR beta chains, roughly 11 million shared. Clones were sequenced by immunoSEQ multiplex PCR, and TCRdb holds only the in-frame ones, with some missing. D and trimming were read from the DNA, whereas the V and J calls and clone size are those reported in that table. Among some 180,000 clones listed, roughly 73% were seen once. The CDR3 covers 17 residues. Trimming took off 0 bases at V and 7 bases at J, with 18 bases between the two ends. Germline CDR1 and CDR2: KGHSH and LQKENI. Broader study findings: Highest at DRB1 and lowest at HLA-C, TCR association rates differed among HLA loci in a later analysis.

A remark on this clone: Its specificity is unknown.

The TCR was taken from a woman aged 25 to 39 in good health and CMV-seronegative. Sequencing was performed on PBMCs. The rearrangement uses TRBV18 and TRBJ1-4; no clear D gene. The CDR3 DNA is TGTGCCAGCTCACCACCTCCGGGAAGCGAGGGTAGTGAAAAACTGTTTTTT. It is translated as CASSPPPGSEGSEKLFF.